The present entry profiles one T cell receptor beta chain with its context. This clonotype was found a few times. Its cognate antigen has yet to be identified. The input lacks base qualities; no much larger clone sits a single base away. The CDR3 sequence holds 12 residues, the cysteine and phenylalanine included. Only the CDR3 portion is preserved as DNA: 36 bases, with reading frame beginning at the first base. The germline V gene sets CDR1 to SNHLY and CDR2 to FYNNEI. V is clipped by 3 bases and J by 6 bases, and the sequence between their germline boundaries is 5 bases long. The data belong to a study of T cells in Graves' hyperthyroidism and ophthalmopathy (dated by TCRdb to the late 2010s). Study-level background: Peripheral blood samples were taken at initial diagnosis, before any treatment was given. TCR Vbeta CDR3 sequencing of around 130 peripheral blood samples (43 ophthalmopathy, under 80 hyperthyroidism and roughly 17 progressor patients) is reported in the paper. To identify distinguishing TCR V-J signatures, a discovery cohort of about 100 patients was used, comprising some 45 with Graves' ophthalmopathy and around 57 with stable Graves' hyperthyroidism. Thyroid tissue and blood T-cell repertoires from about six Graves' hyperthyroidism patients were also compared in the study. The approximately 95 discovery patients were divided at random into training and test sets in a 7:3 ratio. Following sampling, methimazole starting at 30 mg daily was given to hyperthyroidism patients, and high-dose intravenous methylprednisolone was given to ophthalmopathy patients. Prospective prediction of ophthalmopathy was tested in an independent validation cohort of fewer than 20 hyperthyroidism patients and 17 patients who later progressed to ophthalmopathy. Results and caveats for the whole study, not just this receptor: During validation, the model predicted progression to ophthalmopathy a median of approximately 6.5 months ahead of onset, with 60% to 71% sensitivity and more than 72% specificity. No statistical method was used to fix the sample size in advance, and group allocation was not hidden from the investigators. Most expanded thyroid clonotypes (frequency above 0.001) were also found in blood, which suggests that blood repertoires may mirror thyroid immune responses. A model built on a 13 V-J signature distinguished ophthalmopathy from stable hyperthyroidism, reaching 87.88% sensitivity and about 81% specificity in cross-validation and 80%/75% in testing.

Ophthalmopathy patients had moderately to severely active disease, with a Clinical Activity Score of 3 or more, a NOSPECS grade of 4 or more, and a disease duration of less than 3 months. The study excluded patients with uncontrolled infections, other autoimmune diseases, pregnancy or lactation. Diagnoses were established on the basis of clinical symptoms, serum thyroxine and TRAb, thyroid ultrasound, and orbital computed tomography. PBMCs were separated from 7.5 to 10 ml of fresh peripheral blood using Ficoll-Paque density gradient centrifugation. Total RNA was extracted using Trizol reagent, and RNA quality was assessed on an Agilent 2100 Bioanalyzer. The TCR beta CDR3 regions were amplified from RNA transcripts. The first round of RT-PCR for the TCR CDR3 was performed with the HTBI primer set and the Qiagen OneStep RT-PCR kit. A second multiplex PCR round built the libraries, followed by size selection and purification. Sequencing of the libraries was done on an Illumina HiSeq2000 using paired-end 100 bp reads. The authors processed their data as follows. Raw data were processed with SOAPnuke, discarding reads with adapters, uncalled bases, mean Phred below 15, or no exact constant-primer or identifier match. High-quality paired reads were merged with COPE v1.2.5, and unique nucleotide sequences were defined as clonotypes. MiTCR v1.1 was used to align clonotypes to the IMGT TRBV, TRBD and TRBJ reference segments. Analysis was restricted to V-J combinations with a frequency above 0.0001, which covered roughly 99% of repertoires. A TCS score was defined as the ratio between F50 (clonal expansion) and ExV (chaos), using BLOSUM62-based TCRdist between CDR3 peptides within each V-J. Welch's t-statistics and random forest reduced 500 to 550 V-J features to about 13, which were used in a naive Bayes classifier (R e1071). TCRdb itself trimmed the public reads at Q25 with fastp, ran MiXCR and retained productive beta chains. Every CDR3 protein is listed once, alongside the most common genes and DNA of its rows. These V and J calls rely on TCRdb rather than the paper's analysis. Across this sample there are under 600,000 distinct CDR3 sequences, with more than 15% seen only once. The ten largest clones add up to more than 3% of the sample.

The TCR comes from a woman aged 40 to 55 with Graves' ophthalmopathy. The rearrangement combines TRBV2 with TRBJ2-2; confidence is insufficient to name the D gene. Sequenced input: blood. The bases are TGTGCCAGCAGTGATGATGCCGGGGAGCTGTTTTTT. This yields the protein CASSDDAGELFF.